This is a list of T cell receptor beta chains from one sample in a study of CD4+ T cells in melanoma. TCRdb keeps only in-frame clones here, not all; method: immunoSEQ multiplex PCR. The profile covers around 18,000 clones, with 83% appearing a single time and approximately 5% taken by the ten largest. Source material: cells from a culture (not recorded whether cultured in vitro). These receptor sequences come from a human donor with melanoma. The CDR3 runs from the conserved cysteine through the conserved F or W. A D gene is named only where the DNA matches it firmly. The listing skips clone size in some rows; elsewhere it reads once, few, many or a size class.

j_call clone_size v_call d_call cdr3_aa cdr3_nt
TRBJ2-3 few TRBV19 - CSTRGPGDTQYF TGTTCAACCAGAGGCCCCGGAGATACGCAGTATTTT
TRBJ2-5 - TRBV29-1 - CSVVGGEETQYF TGCAGCGTTGTAGGGGGAGAAGAGACCCAGTACTTC
TRBJ2-7 - TRBV2 - CASSDWGQQYF TGTGCCAGCAGTGACTGGGGGCAGCAGTACTTC
TRBJ2-1 - TRBV5-6 - CASSSTRGSNNEQFF TGTGCCAGCAGCTCAACTAGGGGGAGTAACAATGAGCAGTTCTTC
TRBJ1-2 - TRBV5-3 TRBD1 CARSYWRGPRGYTF TGTGCCAGAAGCTATTGGAGGGGGCCGCGTGGCTACACCTTC
TRBJ2-5 - TRBV7-9 TRBD1 CASSYRAGQGAEETQYF TGTGCCAGCAGCTATCGAGCGGGACAGGGGGCGGAGGAGACCCAGTACTTC
TRBJ1-3 once TRBV19 - CASSDWRDSNTIYF TGTGCCAGTAGTGACTGGAGGGATTCAAACACCATATATTTT
TRBJ2-6 - TRBV6-5 - CASTVGSSGANVLTF TGTGCCAGCACCGTAGGCAGCTCTGGGGCCAACGTCCTGACTTTC
TRBJ1-2 - TRBV2 TRBD1 CASSTTTGGRGGYTF TGTGCCAGCAGTACTACGACAGGGGGGAGGGGTGGCTACACCTTC
TRBJ1-1 - TRBV5-1 - CASSLGHGGGTEAFF TGCGCCAGCAGCTTGGGTCACGGGGGCGGCACTGAAGCTTTCTTT
TRBJ2-5 - TRBV5-1 TRBD1 CASSQQGDGETQYF TGCGCCAGCAGCCAACAGGGGGACGGCGAGACCCAGTACTTC
TRBJ2-7 - TRBV2 TRBD1 CASRKDRVYYEQYF TGTGCCAGCAGGAAGGACAGGGTTTATTACGAGCAGTACTTC
TRBJ1-2 few TRBV11-2 - CASSFLANYGYTF TGTGCCAGCAGCTTTTTGGCTAACTATGGCTACACCTTC
TRBJ2-2 few TRBV11-2 TRBD1 CASRAGTVSTGELFF TGTGCCAGCAGAGCCGGGACAGTAAGCACCGGGGAGCTGTTTTTT
TRBJ1-1 - TRBV9 TRBD1 CASSVEGTGITMNTEAFF TGTGCCAGCAGCGTAGAGGGGACAGGGATCACCATGAACACTGAAGCTTTCTTT
TRBJ2-1 - TRBV2 - CASKEGSYNEQFF TGTGCCAGCAAGGAGGGATCCTACAATGAGCAGTTCTTC
TRBJ2-3 - TRBV4-1 - CASSQDQDRTQYF TGCGCCAGCAGCCAAGATCAGGACAGAACGCAGTATTTT
TRBJ2-3 once TRBV7-6 TRBD2 CASSHRTSGTSTDTQYF TGTGCCAGCAGCCATCGGACTAGCGGTACCAGCACAGATACGCAGTATTTT
TRBJ2-5 - TRBV7-3 - CASSRGIRETQYF TGTGCCAGCAGCCGAGGCATACGGGAGACCCAGTACTTC
TRBJ2-7 - TRBV7-9 - CASSLVGVGYEQYF TGTGCCAGCAGCTTAGTGGGGGTGGGATACGAGCAGTACTTC
TRBJ2-2 few TRBV5-1 TRBD2 CASSFLAGGRVTGELFF TGCGCCAGCAGCTTTCTAGCGGGGGGGCGTGTGACCGGGGAGCTGTTTTTT
TRBJ1-2 - TRBV5-6 - CASSLANYGYTF TGTGCCAGCAGCTTGGCGAACTATGGCTACACCTTC
TRBJ2-3 - TRBV9 - CASSARQSSTDTQYF TGTGCCAGCAGTGCCAGACAGTCTAGCACAGATACGCAGTATTTT
TRBJ1-5 few TRBV10-2 TRBD1 CASSVPGGGQPQHF TGCGCCAGCAGTGTACCAGGGGGGGGTCAGCCCCAGCATTTT
TRBJ2-7 - TRBV5-1 - CASNLDNSYEQYF TGCGCCAGCAACCTGGACAACTCCTACGAGCAGTACTTC
TRBJ2-7 - TRBV27 TRBD1 CASRRVTGGLEQYF TGTGCCAGCAGACGGGTGACAGGGGGCCTCGAGCAGTACTTC
TRBJ2-5 - TRBV29-1 - CSVGAIQETQYF TGCAGCGTTGGGGCTATCCAAGAGACCCAGTACTTC
TRBJ1-2 once TRBV6-1 TRBD1 CASSEAATGAYGYTF TGTGCCAGCAGTGAAGCTGCGACAGGGGCCTATGGCTACACCTTC
TRBJ2-5 - TRBV2 - CASRKWGADGETQYF TGTGCCAGCAGGAAATGGGGGGCGGATGGAGAGACCCAGTACTTC
TRBJ1-2 once TRBV5-1 TRBD1 CASSLVGGFDYGYTF TGCGCCAGCAGCTTGGTAGGGGGCTTCGACTATGGCTACACCTTC
TRBJ1-2 - TRBV4-2 - CASSQALYGYTF TGTGCCAGCAGCCAGGCGTTATATGGCTACACCTTC
TRBJ1-4 - TRBV19 TRBD1 CASSDRDATNEKLFF TGTGCCAGTAGCGACAGGGATGCAACTAATGAAAAACTGTTTTTT
TRBJ1-5 - TRBV11-2 - CASSLGAGVGNQPQHF TGTGCCAGCAGCTTAGGGGCAGGGGTTGGCAATCAGCCCCAGCATTTT
TRBJ1-2 - TRBV18 - CASSRLEWNYGYTF TGTGCCAGCTCACGCCTGGAATGGAACTATGGCTACACCTTC
TRBJ2-2 few TRBV29-1 TRBD1 CSVRTGGTGELFF TGCAGCGTTCGGACAGGGGGCACCGGGGAGCTGTTTTTT
TRBJ1-3 - TRBV4-2 - CASSAPTGSGNTIYF TGTGCCAGCAGCGCCCCTACAGGTTCTGGAAACACCATATATTTT
TRBJ1-5 - TRBV19 - CASSIEGLPNQPQHF TGTGCCAGTAGTATAGAGGGGCTCCCAAATCAGCCCCAGCATTTT
TRBJ2-7 few TRBV11-3 - CASSPRGSYEQYF TGTGCCAGCAGCCCCCGGGGGTCCTACGAGCAGTACTTC
TRBJ1-6 once TRBV5-4 - CASSLDGYNSPLHF TGTGCCAGCAGCTTGGACGGTTATAATTCACCCCTCCACTTT
TRBJ2-3 few TRBV1 - CTSSQDPGLAGGPLTDTQYF TGCACCAGCAGCCAAGATCCCGGACTAGCGGGGGGGCCCTTGACAGATACGCAGTATTTT
TRBJ1-3 few TRBV19 - CASSILGASSSGNTIYF TGTGCCAGTAGTATACTCGGCGCTTCTAGCTCTGGAAACACCATATATTTT
TRBJ2-1 - TRBV30 TRBD2 CAWSAGTSGSNEQFF TGTGCCTGGAGTGCCGGGACTAGCGGGAGCAATGAGCAGTTCTTC
TRBJ2-3 - TRBV7-9 - CASATGTGRITQYF TGTGCCAGCGCCACCGGGACTGGCAGAATTACGCAGTATTTT
TRBJ1-1 - TRBV5-4 - CASSLDQANTEAFF TGTGCCAGCAGCTTGGACCAAGCGAACACTGAAGCTTTCTTT
TRBJ2-3 few TRBV5-4 TRBD1 CASSLDRGVTDTQYF TGTGCCAGCAGCTTGGACAGGGGGGTCACAGATACGCAGTATTTT
TRBJ1-5 once TRBV30 TRBD1 CAWSRQGDQPQHF TGTGCCTGGAGTCGACAGGGGGACCAGCCCCAGCATTTT
TRBJ2-3 - TRBV9 - CASSVRGSNLLTDTQYF TGTGCCAGCAGCGTAAGGGGAAGTAATCTTCTCACAGATACGCAGTATTTT
TRBJ2-3 - TRBV7-2 - CASSLRWGVTDTQYF TGTGCCAGCAGTCTTCGGTGGGGGGTCACAGATACGCAGTATTTT
TRBJ2-1 - TRBV5-4 TRBD1 CASSPDRGGYNEQFF TGTGCCAGCTCCCCAGACAGGGGGGGCTACAATGAGCAGTTCTTC
TRBJ1-1 - TRBV9 - CASSRGDNANTEAFF TGTGCCAGCTCACGGGGGGACAATGCGAACACTGAAGCTTTCTTT
TRBJ2-2 - TRBV5-1 TRBD2 CASSPRGGRDGELFF TGCGCCAGCAGCCCGCGGGGGGGCCGGGACGGGGAGCTGTTTTTT
TRBJ1-1 - TRBV18 - CASSPASSAFF TGTGCCAGCTCACCCGCATCTTCCGCTTTCTTT
TRBJ2-7 - TRBV6-6 TRBD1 CASRGQGDEQYF TGTGCCAGCAGGGGACAGGGGGACGAGCAGTACTTC
TRBJ2-5 once TRBV11-2 TRBD1 CASSPWAGGGQETQYF TGTGCCAGCAGCCCCTGGGCAGGGGGCGGCCAAGAGACCCAGTACTTC